The rows below give T cell receptor beta chains drawn from one sample of a study of shared clonotypes between healthy human individuals. Some clones are missing from TCRdb's copy, which holds only in-frame ones; the method was immunoSEQ multiplex PCR. Of millions of clones listed, around 95% are singletons. The sequencing input was naive CD4+ T cells sorted from blood. These receptor sequences come from a man younger than 30 in good health. Each CDR3 is given with its conserved first and last residue. Fields, in order: J gene, D gene, clone size, V gene, CDR3 DNA, CDR3 protein. The D gene is left open where the match is weak. The size entry is marked missing in some rows and otherwise reads once, few, many or a size class.

j_gene: TRBJ1-2; d_gene: -; abundance: -; v_gene: TRBV30; CDR3nt: TGTGCCTGGACCGAGGGACTTCATGGCTACACCTTC; CDR3aa: CAWTEGLHGYTF
j_gene: TRBJ2-7; d_gene: -; abundance: -; v_gene: TRBV28; CDR3nt: TGTGCCAGCAGGGGGGCAGGGAGCTCCTACGAGCAGTACTTC; CDR3aa: CASRGAGSSYEQYF
j_gene: TRBJ1-4; d_gene: -; abundance: once; v_gene: TRBV5-1; CDR3nt: TGCGCCAGCAGCTACTCGGGAGCTAATGAAAAACTGTTTTTT; CDR3aa: CASSYSGANEKLFF
j_gene: TRBJ2-2; d_gene: -; abundance: -; v_gene: TRBV10-3; CDR3nt: TGTGCCATCAGCGACGATGGCACCGGGGAGCTGTTTTTT; CDR3aa: CAISDDGTGELFF
j_gene: TRBJ2-1; d_gene: -; abundance: -; v_gene: TRBV28; CDR3nt: TGTGCCAGCAGTTCCGGACTCATAAATGAGCAGTTCTTC; CDR3aa: CASSSGLINEQFF
j_gene: TRBJ2-3; d_gene: -; abundance: -; v_gene: TRBV7-9; CDR3nt: TGTGCCAGCAGCCCCCGCAACAGGGACACAGATACGCAGTATTTT; CDR3aa: CASSPRNRDTDTQYF
j_gene: TRBJ2-7; d_gene: TRBD1; abundance: -; v_gene: TRBV9; CDR3nt: TGTGCCAGCAGCGTAGAGGAGGGGACAGGGACCTACGAGCAGTACTTC; CDR3aa: CASSVEEGTGTYEQYF
j_gene: TRBJ2-5; d_gene: -; abundance: -; v_gene: TRBV21-1; CDR3nt: TGTGCCAGCAGCGGACCGGGACAGCCTCAAGAGACCCAGTACTTC; CDR3aa: CASSGPGQPQETQYF
j_gene: TRBJ2-2; d_gene: -; abundance: -; v_gene: TRBV5-6; CDR3nt: TGTGCCAGCAGCTTTCGAGGAGTAGGGATGAACACCGGGGAGCTGTTTTTT; CDR3aa: CASSFRGVGMNTGELFF
j_gene: TRBJ2-3; d_gene: -; abundance: -; v_gene: TRBV10-2; CDR3nt: TGCGCCAGCAGTGGGGGGACGACTGGAGGGCATACGCAGTATTTT; CDR3aa: CASSGGTTGGHTQYF
j_gene: TRBJ2-5; d_gene: TRBD1; abundance: -; v_gene: TRBV10-3; CDR3nt: TGTGCCATCAGTGTTGGGGACAGGGTAGGGGAGACCCAGTACTTC; CDR3aa: CAISVGDRVGETQYF
j_gene: TRBJ1-1; d_gene: TRBD1; abundance: -; v_gene: TRBV19; CDR3nt: TGTGCCAGTAGTCCGGGACAGGGAAGAACTGAAGCTTTCTTT; CDR3aa: CASSPGQGRTEAFF
j_gene: TRBJ2-2; d_gene: -; abundance: -; v_gene: TRBV10-1; CDR3nt: TGCGCCAGCGGAGCCGGGGCGAACACCGGGGAGCTGTTTTTT; CDR3aa: CASGAGANTGELFF
j_gene: TRBJ1-2; d_gene: -; abundance: -; v_gene: TRBV7-9; CDR3nt: TGTGCCAGCAGCTTAGCGACGGGACCGGTCTATGGCTACACCTTC; CDR3aa: CASSLATGPVYGYTF
j_gene: TRBJ1-4; d_gene: -; abundance: -; v_gene: TRBV15; CDR3nt: TGTGCCACCAGCAGAGTGGTAGGGGCAACTAATGAAAAACTGTTTTTT; CDR3aa: CATSRVVGATNEKLFF
j_gene: TRBJ1-1; d_gene: -; abundance: -; v_gene: TRBV5-4; CDR3nt: TGTGCCAGCAGCTTAATGCGGGCGGGTGAAGCTTTCTTT; CDR3aa: CASSLMRAGEAFF
j_gene: TRBJ2-2; d_gene: -; abundance: -; v_gene: TRBV5-1; CDR3nt: TGCGCCAGCAGCTTGGACATCATGGGCACCGGGGAGCTGTTTTTT; CDR3aa: CASSLDIMGTGELFF
j_gene: TRBJ1-5; d_gene: TRBD1; abundance: once; v_gene: TRBV28; CDR3nt: TGTGCCAGCACGGGACAGGGAATAGGCAATCAGCCCCAGCATTTT; CDR3aa: CASTGQGIGNQPQHF
j_gene: TRBJ1-4; d_gene: TRBD1; abundance: -; v_gene: TRBV4-1; CDR3nt: TGCGCCAGCAGCCAAGGGTCGACAGGGGTTTCTGAAAAACTGTTTTTT; CDR3aa: CASSQGSTGVSEKLFF
j_gene: TRBJ2-6; d_gene: -; abundance: -; v_gene: TRBV28; CDR3nt: TGTGCCAGCAGCCAAAACTCTGGGGCCAACGTCCTGACTTTC; CDR3aa: CASSQNSGANVLTF
j_gene: TRBJ1-1; d_gene: -; abundance: -; v_gene: TRBV5-1; CDR3nt: TGCGCCAGCAGCCCGCAGGACATGAACACTGAAGCTTTCTTT; CDR3aa: CASSPQDMNTEAFF
j_gene: TRBJ1-2; d_gene: TRBD1; abundance: -; v_gene: TRBV30; CDR3nt: TGTGCCTGGAGTTGGGGACAGGGGGTGTACACCTTC; CDR3aa: CAWSWGQGVYTF
j_gene: TRBJ2-7; d_gene: -; abundance: -; v_gene: TRBV30; CDR3nt: TGTGCCTGGAGGGCCGGGCCCAGCCCCACCTACGAGCAGTACTTC; CDR3aa: CAWRAGPSPTYEQYF
j_gene: TRBJ2-7; d_gene: -; abundance: -; v_gene: TRBV10-2; CDR3nt: TGCGCCAGCAGTGACACGCTCCACGAGCAGTACTTC; CDR3aa: CASSDTLHEQYF
j_gene: TRBJ1-5; d_gene: -; abundance: -; v_gene: TRBV6-4; CDR3nt: TGTGCCAGCAGGGCCCTGGGGGCGGAACAGCCCCAGCATTTT; CDR3aa: CASRALGAEQPQHF
j_gene: TRBJ2-3; d_gene: TRBD2; abundance: -; v_gene: TRBV5-6; CDR3nt: TGTGCCAGCAGCTTGGTTCCCTCACTAGCGGGGGCAGGAGATACGCAGTATTTT; CDR3aa: CASSLVPSLAGAGDTQYF
j_gene: TRBJ2-7; d_gene: TRBD2; abundance: -; v_gene: TRBV7-6; CDR3nt: TGTGCCAGCAGCCCGACCCGGACTAGCGTCGTATCCTACGAGCAGTACTTC; CDR3aa: CASSPTRTSVVSYEQYF
j_gene: TRBJ1-1; d_gene: -; abundance: -; v_gene: TRBV6-1; CDR3nt: TGTGCCAGCAGGGGTTGGGAGGGAGACACTGAAGCTTTCTTT; CDR3aa: CASRGWEGDTEAFF
j_gene: TRBJ1-3; d_gene: TRBD1; abundance: -; v_gene: TRBV6-1; CDR3nt: TGTGCCGGAAGGATCGCAGGGGGTGGAAACACCATATATTTT; CDR3aa: CAGRIAGGGNTIYF
j_gene: TRBJ2-7; d_gene: TRBD2; abundance: -; v_gene: TRBV7-2; CDR3nt: TGTGCCAGCAGCCCCCCACGCGGGGGGGCCTACGAGCAGTACTTC; CDR3aa: CASSPPRGGAYEQYF
j_gene: TRBJ1-6; d_gene: TRBD1; abundance: -; v_gene: TRBV5-1; CDR3nt: TGCGCCAGCAGCCCGGACAGGGGTGGTTCACCCCTCCACTTT; CDR3aa: CASSPDRGGSPLHF
j_gene: TRBJ1-5; d_gene: -; abundance: -; v_gene: TRBV15; CDR3nt: TGTGCCACCAGCAGAGAGGGGCGCCAGCCCCAGCATTTT; CDR3aa: CATSREGRQPQHF
j_gene: TRBJ2-7; d_gene: -; abundance: -; v_gene: TRBV10-3; CDR3nt: TGTGCCATCAGAGTCGATGGCAGCTCCTACGAGCAGTACTTC; CDR3aa: CAIRVDGSSYEQYF
j_gene: TRBJ2-7; d_gene: -; abundance: once; v_gene: TRBV30; CDR3nt: TGTGCCTGGAGTTTGTGGGGGATCGGCGAGCAGTACTTC; CDR3aa: CAWSLWGIGEQYF
j_gene: TRBJ1-3; d_gene: TRBD1; abundance: -; v_gene: TRBV28; CDR3nt: TGTGCCAGCACCTCCGGGACAGGCTTTGGAAACACCATATATTTT; CDR3aa: CASTSGTGFGNTIYF
j_gene: TRBJ1-1; d_gene: -; abundance: -; v_gene: TRBV1; CDR3nt: TGCACCAGCAGCCAAGGGACAGGGGGAAAGGACACTGAAGCTTTCTTT; CDR3aa: CTSSQGTGGKDTEAFF
j_gene: TRBJ2-6; d_gene: -; abundance: -; v_gene: TRBV6-1; CDR3nt: TGTGCCAGCAAACAGGAGGCTCTCGGGGCCAACGTCCTGACTTTC; CDR3aa: CASKQEALGANVLTF
j_gene: TRBJ1-5; d_gene: -; abundance: once; v_gene: TRBV28; CDR3nt: TGTGCCAGCAGTTTATATCCAGGGGTCAGCACCTATAGCAATCAGCCCCAGCATTTT; CDR3aa: CASSLYPGVSTYSNQPQHF
j_gene: TRBJ1-2; d_gene: TRBD1; abundance: -; v_gene: TRBV7-9; CDR3nt: TGTGCCAGCAGCAGGGGACAGGGTGACTATGGCTACACCTTC; CDR3aa: CASSRGQGDYGYTF
j_gene: TRBJ2-3; d_gene: -; abundance: -; v_gene: TRBV30; CDR3nt: TGTGCCTCCAACGTCCGGGGCGCCACGCAGTATTTT; CDR3aa: CASNVRGATQYF
j_gene: TRBJ2-5; d_gene: -; abundance: -; v_gene: TRBV5-1; CDR3nt: TGCGCCAGCAGCGGGAGGGGGGCTTCGGAGACCCAGTACTTC; CDR3aa: CASSGRGASETQYF
j_gene: TRBJ2-5; d_gene: TRBD1; abundance: -; v_gene: TRBV2; CDR3nt: TGTGCCAGCAGGAGGGACAGTGGTCATCAAGAGACCCAGTACTTC; CDR3aa: CASRRDSGHQETQYF
j_gene: TRBJ2-7; d_gene: -; abundance: once; v_gene: TRBV6-5; CDR3nt: TGTGCCAGCAGTTACCAAGGCTACTACGAGCAGTACTTC; CDR3aa: CASSYQGYYEQYF
j_gene: TRBJ2-7; d_gene: -; abundance: -; v_gene: TRBV27; CDR3nt: TGTGCCAGCAGTTCTACCCCGGCCTCCTACGAGCAGTACTTC; CDR3aa: CASSSTPASYEQYF
j_gene: TRBJ1-2; d_gene: TRBD1; abundance: -; v_gene: TRBV7-2; CDR3nt: TGTGCCAGCAGCCCAACAGGGGTTGGTGGCTACACCTTC; CDR3aa: CASSPTGVGGYTF